This is a list of T cell receptor beta chains from one sample in a study of blood T cell repertoires in COVID-19. The method was immunoSEQ multiplex PCR; TCRdb's version includes in-frame clones alone and lacks a portion of them. The repertoire has 60,000 or so clones, roughly 91% of them found once; the top ten carry less than 2%. The source material was peripheral blood. These receptors were obtained from a human donor in a cohort sampled during active COVID-19. Both conserved end residues are part of each CDR3. D genes are given only for firm matches. The size field is filled for only some rows; it gives once, few, many or a size class.

j_gene,abundance,d_gene,v_gene,len,CDR3aa,CDR3nt
TRBJ1-5,-,-,TRBV6-2/TRBV6-3,14,CASSISRGNQPQHF,TGTGCCAGCAGTATTTCCAGGGGTAATCAGCCCCAGCATTTT
TRBJ2-3,-,TRBD2,TRBV4-1,16,CASSPGTSGETDTQYF,TGCGCCAGCAGTCCTGGGACTAGCGGGGAGACAGATACGCAGTATTTT
TRBJ2-7,-,TRBD2,TRBV24-1,15,CATSDSGGNNYEQYF,TGTGCCACCAGTGATTCGGGAGGGAACAATTACGAGCAGTACTTC
TRBJ1-1,-,-,TRBV5-4,12,CASSDRLGEAFF,TGTGCCAGCAGCGACCGACTGGGTGAAGCTTTCTTT
TRBJ1-3,-,TRBD1,TRBV11-2,16,CASSWTGTGAGNTIYF,TGTGCCAGCAGCTGGACTGGGACAGGGGCTGGAAACACCATATATTTT
TRBJ1-2,-,-,TRBV12-3/TRBV12-4,11,CASSQGYGYTF,TGTGCCAGCAGTCAGGGGTATGGCTACACCTTC
TRBJ2-3,-,-,TRBV10-3,18,CAISESSGRAFGTDTQYF,TGTGCCATCAGTGAGTCGAGTGGCAGGGCGTTCGGCACAGATACGCAGTATTTT
TRBJ1-1,-,TRBD1,TRBV27,18,CASSSRGQWGSVNTEAFF,TGTGCCAGCAGTTCCAGGGGACAGTGGGGTTCTGTGAACACTGAAGCTTTCTTT
TRBJ1-5,-,-,TRBV2,14,CASSEGLRNQPQHF,TGTGCCAGCAGTGAAGGACTGCGCAATCAGCCCCAGCATTTT
TRBJ2-6,-,-,TRBV18,15,CASSPGGSGANVLTF,TGTGCCAGCTCACCAGGAGGCTCTGGGGCCAACGTCCTGACTTTC
TRBJ2-5,once,-,TRBV7-2,17,CASSSDPWRGPQETQYF,TGTGCCAGCAGCTCGGACCCATGGCGGGGCCCCCAAGAGACCCAGTACTTC
TRBJ2-7,once,TRBD1,TRBV2,19,CASSDIGTGIPPFIYEQYF,TGTGCCAGCAGTGATATAGGGACAGGGATACCCCCTTTCATCTACGAGCAGTACTTC
TRBJ2-3,-,-,TRBV5-1,15,CASTQISGYTDTQYF,TGCGCCAGCACCCAAATCTCAGGGTACACAGATACGCAGTATTTT
TRBJ1-2,-,TRBD1,TRBV10-3,16,CAISPVGDRGLNGYTF,TGTGCCATCAGTCCAGTGGGGGACAGGGGGCTGAATGGCTACACCTTC
TRBJ1-5,-,-,TRBV28,18,CASSIAVGLGALDQPQHF,TGTGCCAGCAGTATAGCGGTTGGGTTAGGGGCACTGGATCAGCCCCAGCATTTT
TRBJ2-3,-,-,TRBV28,12,CASSLGPYTQYF,TGTGCCAGCAGTCTAGGCCCATATACGCAGTATTTT
TRBJ2-1,-,TRBD2,TRBV6-5,15,CASSYRGLAHNEQFF,TGTGCCAGCAGTTACCGGGGACTAGCGCACAATGAGCAGTTCTTC